This T cell receptor (beta chain) came from a study of blood T cell repertoires in COVID-19. Assay used: immunoSEQ multiplex PCR; TCRdb lists only in-frame clones, some missing. The sample carries 330,000 or so clones, 80% to 95% recorded once. This clone showed up just a few times. V was trimmed by 1 base and J by 3 bases, leaving 10 bases between them. Germline V gene lookup returns CDR1 LGHDT and CDR2 YNNKEL (reference sequence). The CDR3 totals 15 residues. The sequencing input was PBMCs or T cells enriched from blood (not recorded which). The chain links TRBV3-1 (or the pseudogene TRBV3-2) to TRBJ1-3; possible D gene TRBD1, 5 bases. The source of this sequence is a woman aged 25 to 39 who had recovered from COVID-19. CDR3 protein: CASSQVGARGNTIYF. As DNA, the CDR3 is TGTGCCAGCAGCCAAGTAGGGGCGCGTGGAAACACCATATATTTT.